This passage covers 8 T cell receptor beta chains from one sample sequenced in a study of graft-versus-host responses after intestinal transplantation. These receptors' antigens are unknown. Generated by immunoSEQ multiplex PCR, the TCRdb table keeps only in-frame clones and is missing some. The sample contains about 90,000 clones, roughly four fifths of which appear only once. The specimen comprised unstimulated CD4+ T cells sorted from spleen or lymph node cells, sampled before intestinal transplant. The receptors were gathered from a human donor who received an intestinal transplant.

The gene calls are TRBV5-4 and TRBJ2-1; D possibly corresponds to TRBD1 (5 bases). V lost 0 bases and J lost 6, with 10 bases in between. This CDR3 has 14 amino acids. Per germline, CDR1 SGHNT and CDR2 YYREEE (reference sequence). The CDR3 coding sequence is TGTGCCAGCAGCTTGGTTCCAGGGTCCAATGAGCAGTTCTTC. This encodes CASSLVPGSNEQFF.

This chain joins TRBV28 and TRBJ1-3; TRBD1 aligns across 7 bases. Germline V gene lookup returns CDR1 MDHEN and CDR2 SYDVKM. The CDR3 runs 14 residues. J was trimmed by 0 bases and V by 8 bases; bases with no gene match: 4. CDR3 DNA sequence: TGTGCCAGCGGGACAGAGCTCTCTGGAAACACCATATATTTT. It codes for CASGTELSGNTIYF.

CDR3 sequence: CARTTGAGDTQYF. CDR3 in DNA: TGCGCCAGGACGACAGGGGCAGGAGATACGCAGTATTTT. The genes are TRBV5-1 and TRBJ2-3; 8 nucleotides match TRBD1. The germline V gene has CDR1 SGHRS and CDR2 YFSETQ. V lost 8 bases to trimming and J lost 5 bases; unmatched junction nucleotides: 7. The CDR3 has 13 residues.

This clone appeared a few times. This chain links TRBV5-4 with TRBJ2-7; tentatively, D is TRBD1 (5 bases). This CDR3 has 13 residues. Per germline, CDR1 SGHNT and CDR2 YYREEE (reference sequence). V was clipped by 1 base and J by 6 bases, with 11 bases between them. The CDR3 region is CASSLIGALEQYF. CDR3 DNA: TGTGCCAGCAGCTTGATTGGGGCGCTCGAGCAGTACTTC.

The chain recombines TRBV2 with TRBJ2-4, with D uncertain. V was shortened by 4 bases and J by 7 bases, with 8 bases between the two germline ends. The CDR3 extends over 12 amino acids. Germline lookup yields CDR1 SNHLY and CDR2 FYNNEI. For the CDR3, the DNA is TGTGCCAGCAGTGGAGCTCCGAACATTCAGTACTTC. This gives the protein CASSGAPNIQYF.

V gene TRBV7-3 combines with J gene TRBJ1-2, with TRBD1 identical over 9 bases. CDR3 size: 15 residues. From germline, CDR1 is SGHTA and CDR2 FQGTGA. The V and J ends lost 4 bases and 4 bases, in that order; junction bases with no gene match: 7. The CDR3 spells CASSSNPGQGYGYTF. Written as DNA, the CDR3 is TGTGCCAGCAGCTCAAATCCGGGACAGGGCTATGGCTACACCTTC.

This chain connects TRBV28 to TRBJ2-7; TRBD2 matches at 9 bases. Germline CDR1 and CDR2: MDHEN and SYDVKM. V gave up 11 bases and J gave up 3 bases; unmatched junction bases: 11. This CDR3 has 14 residues. In nucleotides, the CDR3 is TGTGCCGGGGCCCCGAGACTAGCGGTCTACGAGCAGTACTTC. Translating gives CAGAPRLAVYEQYF.

The V call is TRBV29-1, the J call TRBJ2-2, with 9 bases lining up with TRBD1. The CDR3 has 16 amino acids. V trimming: 6 bases; J trimming: 4 bases; junction bases outside the gene matches: 12. Germline CDR1 reads SQVTM; CDR2 reads ANQGSEA. The CDR3 nucleotides are TGCAGCGTACTCTCGGACAGGGGCGAGAGCACCGGGGAGCTGTTTTTT. As protein: CSVLSDRGESTGELFF.